The 2 T cell receptor beta chains below all came from one sample that was sequenced in a study of shared clonotypes between healthy human individuals. Sequenced by immunoSEQ multiplex PCR; TCRdb stores in-frame clones only, minus some. The repertoire holds roughly 720,000 clones, with less than 95% as singletons. The specimen was memory CD8+ T cells from PBMCs. Subset: CD45RO+ cells pooled with CCR7-negative TemRA cells. The receptors come from a man aged 18 to 29 in good health. Some clones in this sample may be carry-over from other donors' samples.

Concerning this clone itself: An end of the junction does not agree with germline; a read error may underlie this. The rearrangement uses TRBV27 and TRBJ2-2; 7 nucleotides line up with TRBD2. CDR1 is MNHEY and CDR2 is SMNVEV in the germline V gene (reference sequence). The CDR3 is made up of 13 amino acids. In DNA, the CDR3 is TGTGCCAGCAGCTTCATACCTCCGGGGGGGCTGTTTTTT. It specifies CASSFIPPGGLFF.

The chain links TRBV7-7 to TRBJ2-3, with D possibly being TRBD1 (6 bases). Trimming cost V 5 bases and J 1 base, with 31 bases left between them. The CDR3 covers 21 residues. The germline CDR1 and CDR2 sequences are SSHAT and FNYEAQ (reference sequence). CDR3 nucleotides: TGTGCCAGCAGCCCTGCCTTTGGGGACACCTCCCCAGACTATCGCACAGATACGCAGTATTTT. Protein: CASSPAFGDTSPDYRTDTQYF. The full variable domain, rest sourced from reference TRBV7-7 and TRBJ2-3, is GAGVSQSPRYKVTKRGQDVTLRCDPISSHATLYWYQQALGQGPEFLTYFNYEAQPDKSGLPSDRFSAERPEGSISTLTIQRTEQRDSAMYRCASSPAFGDTSPDYRTDTQYFGPGTRLTVL.